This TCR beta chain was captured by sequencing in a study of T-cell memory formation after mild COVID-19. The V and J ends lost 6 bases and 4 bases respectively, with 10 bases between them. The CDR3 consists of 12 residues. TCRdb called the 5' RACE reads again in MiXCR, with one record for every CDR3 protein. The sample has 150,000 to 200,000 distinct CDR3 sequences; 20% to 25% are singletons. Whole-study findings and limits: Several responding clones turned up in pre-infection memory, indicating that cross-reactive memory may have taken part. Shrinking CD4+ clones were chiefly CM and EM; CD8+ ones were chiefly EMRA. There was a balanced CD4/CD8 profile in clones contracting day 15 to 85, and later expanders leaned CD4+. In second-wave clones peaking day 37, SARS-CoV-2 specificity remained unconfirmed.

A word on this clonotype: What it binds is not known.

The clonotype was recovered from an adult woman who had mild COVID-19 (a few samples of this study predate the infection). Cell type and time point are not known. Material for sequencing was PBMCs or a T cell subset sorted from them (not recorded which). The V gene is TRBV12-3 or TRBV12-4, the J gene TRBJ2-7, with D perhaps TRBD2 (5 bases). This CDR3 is CASRNRGYEQYF. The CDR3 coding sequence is TGTGCCAGCAGAAACCGGGGTTACGAGCAGTACTTC.